These T cell receptor beta chains were read from a single sample in a study of CD4+ T cells in melanoma. TCRdb's table, derived via immunoSEQ multiplex PCR, lists solely in-frame clones and lacks some. The sample has around 130,000 clones, around 90% seen once; the top ten hold approximately 1.5%. These receptors all come from a human donor with melanoma. CDR3s include the opening cysteine and the closing phenylalanine or tryptophan. The order of the fields is CDR3 DNA, CDR3 protein, clone size, J gene, V gene, D gene. D genes are given only for firm matches. Expanded clones are given a class, and other clones once, few, many or no size at all.

CDR3 DNA: TGTGCCAGCAGCCCCATGGCCGCGAACACCGGGGAGCTGTTTTTT
CDR3 protein: CASSPMAANTGELFF
clone size: NA
J gene: TRBJ2-2
V gene: TRBV6-5
D gene: NA

CDR3 DNA: TGTGCCAGCAGCCGAAGAGGGATGGATGGCTACACCTTC
CDR3 protein: CASSRRGMDGYTF
clone size: once
J gene: TRBJ1-2
V gene: TRBV7-6
D gene: NA

CDR3 DNA: TGTGCCAGCAGCTTGGAACTTAATCAGCCCCAGCATTTT
CDR3 protein: CASSLELNQPQHF
clone size: once
J gene: TRBJ1-5
V gene: TRBV7-9
D gene: NA

CDR3 DNA: TGTGCCAGCCCCTCGGGACAGGGGGGCATCACTGAAGCTTTCTTT
CDR3 protein: CASPSGQGGITEAFF
clone size: NA
J gene: TRBJ1-1
V gene: TRBV2
D gene: TRBD1

CDR3 DNA: TGCGCCAGCAGCTTGGTACGGGGGGCCCTCCAAGAGACCCAGTACTTC
CDR3 protein: CASSLVRGALQETQYF
clone size: NA
J gene: TRBJ2-5
V gene: TRBV5-1
D gene: NA

CDR3 DNA: TGTGCCAGCAGCTTGGCGAGAATTTACACCTTC
CDR3 protein: CASSLARIYTF
clone size: NA
J gene: TRBJ1-2
V gene: TRBV5-8
D gene: NA

CDR3 DNA: TGTGCCAGCAGTGATGCGGGGGGCCTACAAAATTCACCCCTCCACTTT
CDR3 protein: CASSDAGGLQNSPLHF
clone size: NA
J gene: TRBJ1-6
V gene: TRBV2
D gene: NA

CDR3 DNA: TGCAGTGCTTTCTCGGGAGGTACGCAGTATTTT
CDR3 protein: CSAFSGGTQYF
clone size: NA
J gene: TRBJ2-3
V gene: TRBV20-1
D gene: TRBD2

CDR3 DNA: TGTGCCAGCAGCAGGGGGACAGGGGCGAGGGGCACAGATACGCAGTATTTT
CDR3 protein: CASSRGTGARGTDTQYF
clone size: NA
J gene: TRBJ2-3
V gene: TRBV7-2
D gene: TRBD1

CDR3 DNA: TGCGCCAGCAGCCTGTGGACTAGCGGGGGGTTGAACACCGGGGAGCTGTTTTTT
CDR3 protein: CASSLWTSGGLNTGELFF
clone size: once
J gene: TRBJ2-2
V gene: TRBV5-1
D gene: TRBD2